This entry describes one T cell receptor (beta chain). Its antigen is not yet known. No much larger clonotype is one base removed from it; base qualities were not supplied. The sequencing machine was an Illumina HiSeq 2500. Quantitative 5'-RACE with molecular barcodes was the method used to prepare the TCR beta libraries. Per the original workflow: A new computational method based on a probabilistic model of VDJ rearrangement was used to identify disease-linked TCR variants. TCRdb passed the public sequencing reads through fastp at Q25 and MiXCR, retaining productive beta sequences. CDR3 protein sequences are deduplicated, and each keeps its most common genes and DNA. These V and J calls rely on TCRdb rather than the paper's analysis. Across this sample there are 250,000 or so distinct CDR3 sequences, with over 15% seen only once. The biggest ten clones account for about a third of the sample. The source of the sample is a study of CD8 T cells in ankylosing spondylitis (dated by TCRdb to about 2017). For the study in its entirety: To find TCR variants linked to disease, the study profiled T cell receptor beta repertoires in ankylosing spondylitis patients and healthy donors. The full study cohort was made up of about 24 ankylosing spondylitis patients and roughly 98 healthy donors. Peripheral blood was sampled, and synovial fluid was also collected from ankylosing spondylitis patients. Broad study findings and their caveats: Some motif variants had previously been reported in the synovial fluid and blood of reactive arthritis patients, which suggests shared mechanisms of disease initiation. In peripheral blood, the disease-linked clones were found at relatively low frequencies and had a CD8+ phenotype. According to the report, matched synovial fluid samples from ankylosing spondylitis patients were significantly enriched for the disease-linked clones. A TCR beta motif of seven or eight highly homologous amino acid variants appeared characteristic of blood from ankylosing spondylitis patients.

V is trimmed back by 3 bases and J by 3 bases, and the junction contains 2 bases that no gene match accounts for. The CDR3 covers 14 residues, taking in both the cysteine and the phenylalanine. The only DNA kept is the CDR3, 42 bases in frame from the first base. Sequences LGHNA (CDR1) and YSLEER (CDR2) are obtained from the germline V gene. This receptor was identified in a male donor with ankylosing spondylitis or in good health (not recorded which). Input material: blood, either unsorted or a sorted T cell fraction (not recorded which). The receptor chain draws on TRBV4-3 and TRBJ2-1; TRBD2 matches 7 bases in the middle. The CDR3 sequence is CASSHSGNYNEQFF. The bases are TGCGCCAGCAGCCACAGCGGGAACTACAATGAGCAGTTCTTC.